This TCR beta chain was recovered during a study of blood T cell repertoires in COVID-19. Study summary: The origin of the acute and convalescent COVID-19 samples was the United States, Italy and Spain. PBMCs, B-cell-depleted T cells, or T cells were the source of the cDNA or gDNA that made up the material.

From germline, CDR1 is SGHAT and CDR2 FQNNGV. The CDR3 is 15 residues long. V trimming: 3 bases; J trimming: 7 bases; junction bases outside the gene matches: 11. Authors' data handling: It was from reference gene primer amplification that nucleated cell counts were estimated. Only in-frame clones appear in the TCRdb table, and some are missing; sequencing was by immunoSEQ multiplex PCR. For V, J and clone size, that table is used; D and trimming come from the DNA. The table includes roughly 53,000 clones, 85% to 95% detected once. The receptor was isolated from a human donor in a cohort sampled during active COVID-19. The specimen was peripheral blood. V is TRBV11-2 and J is TRBJ2-5; TRBD2 agrees at 7 bases. CDR3 residues: CASSFETGGYGTQYF. The CDR3 DNA reads as TGTGCCAGCAGCTTCGAGACGGGGGGATACGGGACCCAGTACTTC.